This entry is about one TCR beta chain. Its target is unknown. The sample comes from a study of T-cell memory formation after mild COVID-19. Study background: The TCR clusters were mostly specific to one donor. General observations from the study: Clones from the second wave (peaking day 37) had unconfirmed SARS-CoV-2 specificity. Whereas later expanders leaned CD4+, clones contracting day 15 to 85 showed a balanced CD4/CD8 makeup. For contracting clones, CD4+ ones sat mainly in CM and EM, CD8+ in EMRA.

TCRdb called the 5' RACE reads again in MiXCR, with one record for every CDR3 protein. Here the sample spans 210,000 or so distinct CDR3 sequences, about 11% being singletons. This CDR3 comprises 14 residues. Germline-derived CDR1 and CDR2 are SGHRS and YFSETQ. Trimming stripped 4 bases from V and 0 bases from J, with 7 bases between. The sequencing sample was made of PBMCs or a T cell subset sorted from them (not recorded which). J is TRBJ1-4 and V is TRBV5-1; no definite D call. The receptor was isolated from a man aged 18 to 35 who had mild COVID-19 (a few samples of this study predate the infection). Cell type and time point are not known. The CDR3 DNA reads TGCGCCAGCAGCGAACTGTCAACTAATGAAAAACTGTTTTTT. As protein: CASSELSTNEKLFF.